This paragraph reports one T cell receptor (beta chain). Assay: immunoSEQ multiplex PCR; the TCRdb copy retains only in-frame clones and omits some. Altogether some 690,000 clones are present, around 91% being singletons, with the ten largest covering 34%. Per germline, CDR1 MDHEN and CDR2 SYDVKM. CDR3 size: 16 residues. V was pared by 3 bases and J by 2 bases, with 16 bases between. CD8 memory merged CD45RO+ with CCR7-negative CD45RA+ TemRA cells. The data originate from a study of shared clonotypes between healthy human individuals. Study information: Three men and a couple of women, aged 18 to 49, were donors.

The TCR was taken from a man aged 18 to 30 in good health. Some clones in this sample may be carry-over from other donors' samples. Sequencing input: memory CD8+ T cells from PBMCs. Subset indicated: CD45RO+ cells pooled with CCR7-negative TemRA cells. J is TRBJ2-5 and V is TRBV28; D unresolved. This CDR3 reads CASSFSPIFPQETQYF. CDR3 coding DNA: TGTGCCAGCAGTTTCTCCCCCATTTTCCCGCAAGAGACCCAGTACTTC.